Following are 3 T cell receptor beta chains from one sample sequenced in a study of post-analysis software for immune sequencing data. Regarding the study as a whole: Patients used several TRBV segments, including TRBV5-6, TRBV5-1 and TRBV20-1, more often than controls.

TCR beta cDNA libraries included unique molecular identifiers. Each CDR3 protein is one row after TCRdb ran MiXCR on the PCR reads. This sample has approximately 570,000 distinct CDR3 sequences, with roughly 46% found just once. For these receptors, no antigen is known. Material for sequencing was blood. The receptor source for this set is a girl aged 10 to 17 with multiple sclerosis.

This clonotype has only a few counts. This chain uses TRBV5-1 with TRBJ1-2, with 10 positions matching TRBD1. The length of the CDR3 is 14 residues. The trim removed 4 bases at V and 8 bases at J, leaving 8 bases unmatched. CDR1 and CDR2 from the germline V gene are SGHRS and YFSETQ. The CDR3 protein is CASSKGTGVYGYTF. CDR3 DNA sequence: TGCGCCAGCAGCAAAGGGACAGGGGTATACGGCTACACCTTC.

The chain links TRBV12-3 or TRBV12-4 to TRBJ2-7, with D perhaps matching TRBD1 (6 bases). V lost 2 bases and J 5 bases, leaving 13 bases between the germline ends. There are 14 residues in the CDR3. CDR3 region: CASSLRGFSDEQYF. Written as DNA, the CDR3 is TGTGCCAGCAGTTTAAGGGGGTTCTCGGACGAGCAGTACTTC.

This clonotype was picked up a small number of times. V is TRBV25-1 and J is TRBJ2-3, with 9 bases matching TRBD2. V lost 3 bases and J lost 5; bases outside the gene matches: 3. Looked up from germline, CDR1 is MGHDK and CDR2 is SYGVNS. This CDR3 region has 14 residues. CDR3 DNA sequence: TGTGCCAGCAGTGATCCAGCGGGGGGAGATACGCAGTATTTT. Amino acid sequence: CASSDPAGGDTQYF.